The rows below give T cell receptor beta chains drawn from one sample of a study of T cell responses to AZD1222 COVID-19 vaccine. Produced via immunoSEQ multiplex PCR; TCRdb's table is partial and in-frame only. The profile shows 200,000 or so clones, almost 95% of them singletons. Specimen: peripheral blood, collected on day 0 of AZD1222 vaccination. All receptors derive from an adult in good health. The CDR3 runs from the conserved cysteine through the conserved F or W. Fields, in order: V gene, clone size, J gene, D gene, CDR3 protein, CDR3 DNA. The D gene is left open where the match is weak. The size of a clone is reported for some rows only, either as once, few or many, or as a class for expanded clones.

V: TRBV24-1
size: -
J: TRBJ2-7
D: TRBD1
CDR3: CATSDFSSGQGISYEQYF
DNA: TGTGCCACCAGTGATTTTTCCTCGGGACAGGGTATTTCCTACGAGCAGTACTTC

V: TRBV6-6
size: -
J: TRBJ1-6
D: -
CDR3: CAASQEADRGNSPLHF
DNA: TGTGCCGCCAGCCAAGAAGCGGACCGCGGTAATTCACCCCTCCACTTT

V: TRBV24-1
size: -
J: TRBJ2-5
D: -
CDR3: CATSDSTTGSGETQYF
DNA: TGTGCCACCAGTGATTCAACGACCGGCTCGGGGGAGACCCAGTACTTC

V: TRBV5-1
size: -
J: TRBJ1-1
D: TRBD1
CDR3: CASSLAGTAGGTEAFF
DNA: TGCGCCAGCAGCTTGGCTGGGACAGCGGGAGGCACTGAAGCTTTCTTT

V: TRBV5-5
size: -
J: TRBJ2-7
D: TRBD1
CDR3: CASSSDRDRGTLGYEQYF
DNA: TGTGCCAGCAGCTCGGACCGGGACAGGGGTACTTTAGGCTACGAGCAGTACTTC

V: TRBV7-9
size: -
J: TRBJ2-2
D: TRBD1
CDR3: CASSPKTGGANTGELFF
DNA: TGTGCCAGCAGCCCGAAGACAGGGGGCGCGAACACCGGGGAGCTGTTTTTT

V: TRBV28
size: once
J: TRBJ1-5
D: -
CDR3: CASTPGQINQPQHF
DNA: TGTGCCAGCACACCAGGACAGATCAATCAGCCCCAGCATTTT

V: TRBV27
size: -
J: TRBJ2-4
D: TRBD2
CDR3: CASSPLAGSGSKNIQYF
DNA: TGTGCCAGCAGTCCATTAGCGGGTAGTGGATCCAAAAACATTCAGTACTTC

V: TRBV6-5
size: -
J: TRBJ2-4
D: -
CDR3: CASSPGFGGPDIQYF
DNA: TGTGCCAGCAGCCCCGGTTTCGGCGGGCCGGACATTCAGTACTTC

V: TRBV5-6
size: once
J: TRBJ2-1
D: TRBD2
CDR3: CASSFGGSEDEQFF
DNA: TGTGCCAGCAGCTTCGGCGGGAGTGAGGATGAGCAGTTCTTC

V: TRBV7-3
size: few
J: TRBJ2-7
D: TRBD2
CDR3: CASSSPGLAGKQYF
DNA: TGTGCCAGCAGCTCCCCCGGACTAGCGGGGAAGCAGTACTTC

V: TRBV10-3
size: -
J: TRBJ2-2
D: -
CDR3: CAISDQLSNTGELFF
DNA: TGTGCCATCAGTGACCAACTATCGAACACCGGGGAGCTGTTTTTT

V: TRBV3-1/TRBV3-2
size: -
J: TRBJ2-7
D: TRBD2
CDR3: CASSQEGFGVAGISYEQYF
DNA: TGTGCCAGCAGCCAAGAAGGGTTTGGGGTAGCGGGGATCTCCTACGAGCAGTACTTC

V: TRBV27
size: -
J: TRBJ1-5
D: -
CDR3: CASSSHQGQPQHF
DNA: TGTGCCAGCAGTTCACACCAGGGGCAGCCCCAGCATTTT

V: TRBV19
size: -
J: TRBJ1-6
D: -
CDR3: CASSMGSYSPLHF
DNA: TGTGCCAGTAGTATGGGCTCGTATTCACCCCTCCACTTT

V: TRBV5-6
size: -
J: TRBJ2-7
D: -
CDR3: CASSLGVVEQYF
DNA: TGTGCCAGCAGCTTGGGGGTCGTGGAGCAGTACTTC

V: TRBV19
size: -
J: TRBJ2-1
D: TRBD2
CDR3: CASTYRTSGTRGYNEQFF
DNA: TGTGCCAGTACTTACCGGACTAGCGGGACTAGAGGGTACAATGAGCAGTTCTTC

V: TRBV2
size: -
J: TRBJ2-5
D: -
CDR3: CASSEAGETQYF
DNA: TGTGCCAGCAGTGAAGCCGGGGAGACCCAGTACTTC

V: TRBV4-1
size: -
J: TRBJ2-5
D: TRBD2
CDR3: CASSQGSGPQETQYF
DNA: TGCGCCAGCAGCCAAGGTAGCGGGCCACAAGAGACCCAGTACTTC

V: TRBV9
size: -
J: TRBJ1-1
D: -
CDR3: CASSGVGGQSGTEAFF
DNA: TGTGCCAGCAGCGGGGTCGGCGGGCAGTCGGGCACTGAAGCTTTCTTT

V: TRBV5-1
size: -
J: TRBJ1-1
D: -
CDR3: CASSGLVGSEAFF
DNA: TGCGCCAGCAGCGGGCTGGTAGGGTCTGAAGCTTTCTTT

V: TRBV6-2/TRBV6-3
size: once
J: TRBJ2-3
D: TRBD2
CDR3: CASSYSFVASGSTDTQYF
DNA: TGTGCCAGCAGTTACTCCTTTGTGGCTAGCGGGAGCACAGATACGCAGTATTTT

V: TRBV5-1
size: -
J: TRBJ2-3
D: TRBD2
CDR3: CASSLAASGRQDTDTQYF
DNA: TGCGCCAGCAGCTTGGCGGCTAGCGGGAGGCAAGACACAGATACGCAGTATTTT

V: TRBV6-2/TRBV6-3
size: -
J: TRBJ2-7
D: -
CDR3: CASSSRLAHYEQYF
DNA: TGTGCCAGCAGTTCGAGATTAGCGCACTACGAGCAGTACTTC

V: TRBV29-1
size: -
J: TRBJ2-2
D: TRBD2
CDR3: CSVDGSGANTGELFF
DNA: TGCAGCGTTGATGGTAGCGGGGCGAACACCGGGGAGCTGTTTTTT

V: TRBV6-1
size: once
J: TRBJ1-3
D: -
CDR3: CASSEGGRVEGNTIYF
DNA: TGTGCCAGCAGTGAAGGTGGAAGGGTGGAAGGAAACACCATATATTTT

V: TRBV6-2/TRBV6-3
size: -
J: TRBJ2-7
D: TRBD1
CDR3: CASSYSTHRGAYEQYF
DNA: TGTGCCAGCAGTTACTCCACCCACAGGGGAGCCTACGAGCAGTACTTC

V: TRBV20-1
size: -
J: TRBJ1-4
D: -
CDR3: CSATSREKLFF
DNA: TGCAGTGCTACATCTCGAGAAAAACTGTTTTTT